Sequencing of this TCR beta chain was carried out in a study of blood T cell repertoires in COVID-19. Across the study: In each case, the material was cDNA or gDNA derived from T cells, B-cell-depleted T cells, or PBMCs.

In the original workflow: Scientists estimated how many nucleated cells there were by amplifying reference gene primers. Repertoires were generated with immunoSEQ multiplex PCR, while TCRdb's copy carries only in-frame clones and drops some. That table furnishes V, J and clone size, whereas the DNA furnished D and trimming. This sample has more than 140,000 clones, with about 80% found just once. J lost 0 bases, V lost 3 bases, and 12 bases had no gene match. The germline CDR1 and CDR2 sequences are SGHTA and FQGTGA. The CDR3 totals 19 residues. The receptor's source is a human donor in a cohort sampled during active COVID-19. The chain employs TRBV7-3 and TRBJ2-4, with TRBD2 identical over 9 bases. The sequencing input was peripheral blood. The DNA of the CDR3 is TGTGCCAGCAGCTTCCGAGCGACGGGAGCGGGAGGAGCCAAAAACATTCAGTACTTC. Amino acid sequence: CASSFRATGAGGAKNIQYF.